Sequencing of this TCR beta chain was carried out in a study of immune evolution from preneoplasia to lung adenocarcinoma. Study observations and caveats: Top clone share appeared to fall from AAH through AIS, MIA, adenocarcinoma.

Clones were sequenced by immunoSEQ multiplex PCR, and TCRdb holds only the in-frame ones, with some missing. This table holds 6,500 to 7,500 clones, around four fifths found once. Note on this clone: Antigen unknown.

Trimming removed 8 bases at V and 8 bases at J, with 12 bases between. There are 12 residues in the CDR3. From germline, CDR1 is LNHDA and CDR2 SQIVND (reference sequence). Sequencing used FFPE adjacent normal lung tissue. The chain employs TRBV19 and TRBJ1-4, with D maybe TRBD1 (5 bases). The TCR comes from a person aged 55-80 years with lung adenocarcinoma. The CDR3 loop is CASRGQWEKLFF. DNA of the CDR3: TGTGCCAGTCGGGGCCAGTGGGAAAAACTGTTTTTT.